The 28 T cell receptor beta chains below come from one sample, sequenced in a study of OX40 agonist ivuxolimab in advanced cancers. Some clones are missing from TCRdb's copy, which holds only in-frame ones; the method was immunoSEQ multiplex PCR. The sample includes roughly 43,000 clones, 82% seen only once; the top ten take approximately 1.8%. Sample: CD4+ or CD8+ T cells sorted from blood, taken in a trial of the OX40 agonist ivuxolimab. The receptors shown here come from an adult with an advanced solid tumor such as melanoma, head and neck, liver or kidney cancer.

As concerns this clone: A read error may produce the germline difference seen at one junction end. The CDR3 sequence: CASSRDNLMIF. DNA of the CDR3: TGTGCCAGCAGCCGGGACAATCTAATGATCTTC. The gene calls are TRBV5-4 and TRBJ2-1; D is perhaps TRBD1 (6 bases). Germline CDR1 and CDR2: SGHNT and YYREEE (reference sequence). The length of the CDR3 is 11 residues.

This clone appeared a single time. The CDR3 loop reads CASGGRGRTGELFF. Here the CDR3 DNA reads TGTGCCAGCGGGGGGCGGGGACGGACCGGGGAGCTGTTTTTT. The chain has TRBV2 and TRBJ2-2; D may be TRBD1 or TRBD2 (6 bases each). In germline, CDR1 is SNHLY, CDR2 FYNNEI. V gave up 8 bases and J gave up 5 bases, with 15 bases separating them. The CDR3 extends over 14 amino acids. The entire variable domain, with the rest obtained from reference TRBV2 and TRBJ2-2, is as follows: EPEVTQTPSHQVTQMGQEVILRCVPISNHLYFYWYRQILGQKVEFLVSFYNNEISEKSEIFDDQFSVERPDGSNFTLKIRSTKLEDSAMYFCASGGRGRTGELFFGEGSRLTVL.

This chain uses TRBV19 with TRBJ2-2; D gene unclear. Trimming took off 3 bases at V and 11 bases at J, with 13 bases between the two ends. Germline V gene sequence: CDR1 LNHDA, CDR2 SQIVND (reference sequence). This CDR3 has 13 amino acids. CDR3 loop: CASSMDRATELFF. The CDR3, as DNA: TGTGCCAGTAGTATGGACCGGGCTACCGAGCTGTTTTTT. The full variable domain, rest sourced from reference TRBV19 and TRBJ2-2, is DGGITQSPKYLFRKEGQNVTLSCEQNLNHDAMYWYRQDPGQGLRLIYYSQIVNDFQKGDIAEGYSVSREKKESFPLTVTSAQKNPTAFYLCASSMDRATELFFGEGSRLTVL.

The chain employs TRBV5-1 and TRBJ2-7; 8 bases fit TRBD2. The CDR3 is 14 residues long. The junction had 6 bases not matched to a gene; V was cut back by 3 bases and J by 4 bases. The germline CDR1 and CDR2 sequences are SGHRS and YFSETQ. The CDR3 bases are TGCGCCAGCAGCTCCGGGGGGGCCGTATACGAGCAGTACTTC. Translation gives CASSSGGAVYEQYF.

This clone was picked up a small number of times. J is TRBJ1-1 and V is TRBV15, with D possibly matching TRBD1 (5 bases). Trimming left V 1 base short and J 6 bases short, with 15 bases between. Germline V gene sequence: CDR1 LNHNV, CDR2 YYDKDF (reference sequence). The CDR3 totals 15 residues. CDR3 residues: CATSRGGLLGSEAFF. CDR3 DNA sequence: TGTGCCACCAGCAGAGGGGGACTTCTAGGGTCTGAAGCTTTCTTT.

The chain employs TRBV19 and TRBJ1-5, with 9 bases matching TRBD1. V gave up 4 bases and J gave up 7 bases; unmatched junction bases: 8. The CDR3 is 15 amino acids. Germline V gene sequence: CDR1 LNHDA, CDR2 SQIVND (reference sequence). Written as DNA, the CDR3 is TGTGCCAGTAGTAACACCGGGACAGGGCGACAGCCCCAGCATTTT. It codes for CASSNTGTGRQPQHF.

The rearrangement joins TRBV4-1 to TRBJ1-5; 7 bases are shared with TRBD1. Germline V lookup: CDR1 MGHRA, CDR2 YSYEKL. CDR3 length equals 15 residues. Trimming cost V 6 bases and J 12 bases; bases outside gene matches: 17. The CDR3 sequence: CASSRNEGQPKLQHF. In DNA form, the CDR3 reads TGCGCCAGCAGTCGGAATGAGGGACAGCCTAAACTCCAGCATTTT.

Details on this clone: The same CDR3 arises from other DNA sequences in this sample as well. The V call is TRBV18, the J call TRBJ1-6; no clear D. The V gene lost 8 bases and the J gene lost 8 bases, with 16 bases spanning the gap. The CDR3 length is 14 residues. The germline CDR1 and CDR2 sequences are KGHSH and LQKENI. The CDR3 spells CASHTDSLDSPLHF. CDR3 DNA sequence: TGTGCCAGCCACACCGATTCTTTAGATTCACCCCTCCACTTT.

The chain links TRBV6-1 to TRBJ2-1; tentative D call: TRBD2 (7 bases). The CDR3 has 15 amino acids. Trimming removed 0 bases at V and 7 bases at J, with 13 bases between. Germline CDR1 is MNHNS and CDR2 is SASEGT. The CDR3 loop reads CASSEAGGPTNEQFF. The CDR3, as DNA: TGTGCCAGCAGTGAAGCGGGGGGGCCAACAAATGAGCAGTTCTTC.

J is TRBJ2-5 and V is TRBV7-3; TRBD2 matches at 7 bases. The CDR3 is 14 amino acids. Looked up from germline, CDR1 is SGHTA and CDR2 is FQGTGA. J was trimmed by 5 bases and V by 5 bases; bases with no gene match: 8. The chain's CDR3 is CASSEDGGGETQYF. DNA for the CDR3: TGTGCCAGCAGCGAAGACGGGGGAGGGGAGACCCAGTACTTC.

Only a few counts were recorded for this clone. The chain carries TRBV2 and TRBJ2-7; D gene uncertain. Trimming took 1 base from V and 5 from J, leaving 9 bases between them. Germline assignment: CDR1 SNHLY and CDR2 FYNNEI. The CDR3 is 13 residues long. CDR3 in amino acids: CASSEGRAHEQYF. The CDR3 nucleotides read TGTGCCAGCAGTGAAGGAAGGGCCCACGAGCAGTACTTC.

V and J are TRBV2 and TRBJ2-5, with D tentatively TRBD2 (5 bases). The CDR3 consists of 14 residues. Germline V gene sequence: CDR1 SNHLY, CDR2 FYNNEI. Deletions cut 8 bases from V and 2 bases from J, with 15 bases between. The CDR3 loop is CASEDFPRQETQYF. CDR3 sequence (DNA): TGTGCCAGCGAGGACTTCCCCAGACAAGAGACCCAGTACTTC.

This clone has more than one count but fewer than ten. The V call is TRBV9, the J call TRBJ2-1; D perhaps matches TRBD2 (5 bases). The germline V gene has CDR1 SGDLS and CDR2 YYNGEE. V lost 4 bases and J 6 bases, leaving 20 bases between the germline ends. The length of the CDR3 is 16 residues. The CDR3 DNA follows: TGTGCCAGCAGCCCCGACCCCCGGGGTAAATCCAATGAGCAGTTCTTC. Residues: CASSPDPRGKSNEQFF.

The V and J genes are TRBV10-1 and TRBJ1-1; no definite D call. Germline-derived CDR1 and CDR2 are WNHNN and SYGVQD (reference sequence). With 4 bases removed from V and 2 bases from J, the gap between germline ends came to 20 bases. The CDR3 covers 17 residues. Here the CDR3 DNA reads TGCGCCAGCAGTGGGATCTTTTTGGGAGACCCAAACACTGAAGCTTTCTTT. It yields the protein CASSGIFLGDPNTEAFF.

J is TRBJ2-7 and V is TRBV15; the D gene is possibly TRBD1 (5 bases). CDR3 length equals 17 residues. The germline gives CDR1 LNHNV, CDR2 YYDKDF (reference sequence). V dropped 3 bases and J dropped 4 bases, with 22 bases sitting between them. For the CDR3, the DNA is TGTGCCACCAGCAGGGACACCGGTGGAATTAGCCCATACGAGCAGTACTTC. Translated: CATSRDTGGISPYEQYF.

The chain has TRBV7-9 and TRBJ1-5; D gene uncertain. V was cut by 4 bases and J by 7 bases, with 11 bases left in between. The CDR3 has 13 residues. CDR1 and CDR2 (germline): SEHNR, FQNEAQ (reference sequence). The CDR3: CASSSYPGQPQHF. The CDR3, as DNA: TGTGCCAGCAGCTCCTACCCGGGACAGCCCCAGCATTTT.

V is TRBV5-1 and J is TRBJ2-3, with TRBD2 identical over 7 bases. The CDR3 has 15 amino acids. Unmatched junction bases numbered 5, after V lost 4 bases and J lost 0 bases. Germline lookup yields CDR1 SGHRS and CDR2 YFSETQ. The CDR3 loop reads CASSPGRSSTDTQYF. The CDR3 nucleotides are TGCGCCAGCAGCCCCGGGAGGTCTAGCACAGATACGCAGTATTTT.

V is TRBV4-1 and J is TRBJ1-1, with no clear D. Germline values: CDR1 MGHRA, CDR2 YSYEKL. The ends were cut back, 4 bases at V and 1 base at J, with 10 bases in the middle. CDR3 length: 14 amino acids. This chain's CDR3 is CASSPTDANTEAFF. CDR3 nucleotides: TGCGCCAGCAGCCCCACGGACGCGAACACTGAAGCTTTCTTT.

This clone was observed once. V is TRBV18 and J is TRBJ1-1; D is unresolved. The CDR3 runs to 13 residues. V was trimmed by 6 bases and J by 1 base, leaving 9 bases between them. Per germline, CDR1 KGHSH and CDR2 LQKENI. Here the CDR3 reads CASSWGTNTEAFF. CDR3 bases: TGTGCCAGCTCTTGGGGTACGAACACTGAAGCTTTCTTT.

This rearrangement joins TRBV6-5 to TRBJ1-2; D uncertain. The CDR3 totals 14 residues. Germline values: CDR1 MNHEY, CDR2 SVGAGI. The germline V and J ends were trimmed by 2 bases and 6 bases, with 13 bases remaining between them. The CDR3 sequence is CASSYGGVNDGYTF. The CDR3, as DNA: TGTGCCAGCAGTTACGGCGGGGTAAACGATGGCTACACCTTC.

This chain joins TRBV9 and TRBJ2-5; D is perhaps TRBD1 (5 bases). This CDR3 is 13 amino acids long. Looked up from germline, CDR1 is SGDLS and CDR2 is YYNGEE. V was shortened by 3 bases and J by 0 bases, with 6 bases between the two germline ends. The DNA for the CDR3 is TGTGCCAGCAGCGCCAGGGACCAAGAGACCCAGTACTTC. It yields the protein CASSARDQETQYF.

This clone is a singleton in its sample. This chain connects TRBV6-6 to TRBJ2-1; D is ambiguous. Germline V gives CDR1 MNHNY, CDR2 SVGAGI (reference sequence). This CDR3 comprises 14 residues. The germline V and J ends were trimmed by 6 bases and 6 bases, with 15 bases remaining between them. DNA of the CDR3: TGTGCCAGCAGCCCACTACCGGTACCCAATGAGCAGTTCTTC. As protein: CASSPLPVPNEQFF.

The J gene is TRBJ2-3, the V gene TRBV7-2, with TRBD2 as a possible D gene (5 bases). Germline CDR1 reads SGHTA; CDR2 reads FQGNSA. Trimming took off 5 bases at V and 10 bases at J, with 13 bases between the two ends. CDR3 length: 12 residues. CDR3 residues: CASSTLGRSQYF. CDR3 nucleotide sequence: TGTGCCAGCAGCACATTGGGGAGATCGCAGTATTTT.

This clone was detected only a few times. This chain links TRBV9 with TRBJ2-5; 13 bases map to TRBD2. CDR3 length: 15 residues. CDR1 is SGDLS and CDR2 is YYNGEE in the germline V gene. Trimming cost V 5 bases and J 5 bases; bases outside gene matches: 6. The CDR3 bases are TGTGCCAGCAGTTGGACTAGCGGGGGCCAGGAGACCCAGTACTTC. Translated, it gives CASSWTSGGQETQYF.

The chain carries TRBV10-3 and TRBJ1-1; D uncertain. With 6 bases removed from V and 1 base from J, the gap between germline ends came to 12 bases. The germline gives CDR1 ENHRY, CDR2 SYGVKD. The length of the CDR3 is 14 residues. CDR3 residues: CAIRPIPQNTEAFF. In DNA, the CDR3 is TGTGCCATCAGGCCTATACCGCAGAACACTGAAGCTTTCTTT.

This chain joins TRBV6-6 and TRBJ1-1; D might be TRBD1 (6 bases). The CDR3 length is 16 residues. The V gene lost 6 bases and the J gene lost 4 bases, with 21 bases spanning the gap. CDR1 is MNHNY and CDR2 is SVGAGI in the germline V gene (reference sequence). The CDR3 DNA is TGTGCCAGCAGCTCCCGGAGGGGGGCGGTGAGCACTGAAGCTTTCTTT. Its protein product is CASSSRRGAVSTEAFF.

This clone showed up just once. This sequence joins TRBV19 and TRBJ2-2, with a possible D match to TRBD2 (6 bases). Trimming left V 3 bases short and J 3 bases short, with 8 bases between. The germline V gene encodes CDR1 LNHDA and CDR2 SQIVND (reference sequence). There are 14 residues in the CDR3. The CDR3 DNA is TGTGCCAGTAGTATGGGGGGATACACCGGGGAGCTGTTTTTT. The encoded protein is CASSMGGYTGELFF.

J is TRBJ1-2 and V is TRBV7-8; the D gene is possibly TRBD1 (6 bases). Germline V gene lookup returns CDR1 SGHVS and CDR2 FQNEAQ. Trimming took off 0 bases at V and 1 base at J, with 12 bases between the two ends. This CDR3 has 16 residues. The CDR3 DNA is TGTGCCAGCAGCTTAGCTGAACAGGGAGGTAACTATGGCTACACCTTC. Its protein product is CASSLAEQGGNYGYTF.